These 13 T cell receptor beta chains were all obtained from the same sample, sequenced in a study of cytomegalovirus exposure and HLA in healthy donors. PCR employed 60 Vbeta and 13 Jbeta primers. Method: immunoSEQ multiplex PCR; TCRdb's copy keeps in-frame clones and lacks some. The sample includes 42,000 or so clones, roughly half of them seen just once. The sequencing input was PBMCs. The receptors come from a human donor in good health.

Remarks on this clone: Other DNA sequences in the sample encode the same CDR3. The chain links TRBV7-6 to TRBJ2-5; 7 nucleotides align to TRBD2. The germline V gene encodes CDR1 SGHVS and CDR2 FNYEAQ. V lost 6 bases, J lost 3 bases, and 13 bases stayed unmatched. The CDR3 runs 16 residues. The chain's CDR3 is CASSWGVGAGEETQYF. CDR3 coding DNA: TGTGCCAGCAGTTGGGGGGTCGGGGCGGGAGAAGAGACCCAGTACTTC.

This clone was picked up a small number of times. This rearrangement joins TRBV27 to TRBJ1-1; tentatively, D is TRBD1 (6 bases). The CDR3 is made up of 17 amino acids. CDR1 and CDR2 (germline): MNHEY, SMNVEV (reference sequence). The V end lost 2 bases, the J end lost 3 bases, and 19 bases lay between the germline ends. The CDR3 region is CASSLAPLQGLDTEAFF. CDR3 nucleotide sequence: TGTGCCAGCAGTTTAGCCCCCTTACAGGGCTTAGACACTGAAGCTTTCTTT.

The rearrangement uses TRBV28 and TRBJ1-5, with TRBD1 matching over 11 bases. V gave up 6 bases and J gave up 1 base; unmatched junction bases: 11. This CDR3 is 18 amino acids long. Germline assignment: CDR1 MDHEN and CDR2 SYDVKM. CDR3: CASRSRDRGIASNQPQHF. CDR3 nucleotides: TGTGCCAGCAGAAGCCGGGACAGGGGGATTGCGAGCAATCAGCCCCAGCATTTT.

The chain carries TRBV5-4 and TRBJ2-7; 10 bases are a match to TRBD1. V shed 5 bases, J shed 3 bases, and the junction held 5 bases outside the gene matches. Germline V CDR1 and CDR2: SGHNT, YYREEE (reference sequence). The CDR3 runs 14 residues. The CDR3 reads CASREDRGDYEQYF. The DNA of the CDR3 is TGTGCCAGCAGAGAGGACAGGGGGGACTACGAGCAGTACTTC.

This sequence joins TRBV10-3 and TRBJ2-5, with 11 bases that match TRBD1. Germline CDR1 ENHRY, CDR2 SYGVKD. J was trimmed by 1 base and V by 8 bases; bases with no gene match: 9. The CDR3 totals 16 residues. In DNA, the CDR3 is TGTGCCATCGGACAGGGGGCGACCCGATCCCAAGAGACCCAGTACTTC. Its protein product is CAIGQGATRSQETQYF.

The chain employs TRBV5-5 and TRBJ2-1; D may be TRBD1 (6 bases). Germline CDR1 SGHKS, CDR2 YYEKEE (reference sequence). The CDR3 length is 13 residues. The V end lost 0 bases, the J end lost 7 bases, and 8 bases lay between the germline ends. In DNA, the CDR3 is TGTGCCAGCAGCTTGGGCCAGGGGAATGAGCAGTTCTTC. Translation: CASSLGQGNEQFF.

This clone has more than one count but fewer than ten. The CDR3 is CASSEAGASYNEQFF. As DNA, the CDR3 is TGTGCCAGCAGCGAGGCGGGAGCGTCCTACAATGAGCAGTTCTTC. The chain links TRBV9 to TRBJ2-1, with 7 positions matching TRBD2. CDR3 length: 15 residues. V dropped 3 bases and J dropped 1; count of bases not matched to a gene: 4. Germline CDR1 reads SGDLS; CDR2 reads YYNGEE.

This clone was counted only a few times. The chain is built from TRBV7-9 and TRBJ1-2, with D possibly TRBD1 on 6 matching bases. Between the trimmed V and J ends, which lost 1 base and 4 bases, there was a span of 7 bases. CDR1 and CDR2 (germline): SEHNR, FQNEAQ (reference sequence). CDR3 length: 13 residues. The CDR3 DNA is TGTGCCAGCAGCTTAGGGACAGTCTATGGCTACACCTTC. Translating it yields CASSLGTVYGYTF.

This clone was counted between two and nine times. Germline is not matched at one junction end, which may reflect a read error. The V call is TRBV5-6, the J call TRBJ1-2; tentatively, D is TRBD1 (5 bases). Germline assignment: CDR1 SGHDT and CDR2 YYEEEE. The CDR3 spans 13 residues. The CDR3, as DNA: TGTGCCAGCAGCTACTACCGACAGATACCCTACCTCTTC. Translating it yields CASSYYRQIPYLF.

A few counts support this clone. This chain joins TRBV5-1 and TRBJ1-1; TRBD1 aligns across 8 bases. In germline, CDR1 is SGHRS, CDR2 YFSETQ. V shed 1 base, J shed 3 bases, and the junction held 5 bases outside the gene matches. The CDR3 has 15 amino acids. The CDR3 loop reads CASSLRTGWDTEAFF. The CDR3 bases are TGCGCCAGCAGCTTGAGGACAGGGTGGGACACTGAAGCTTTCTTT.

The rearrangement links TRBV6-4 to TRBJ2-3; perhaps TRBD2 as D (5 bases). The V end lost 4 bases, the J end lost 3 bases, and 8 bases lay between the germline ends. CDR3 length: 13 amino acids. Germline CDR1 and CDR2: MRHNA and SNTAGT. CDR3 sequence: CASSGTGTDTQYF. CDR3 bases: TGTGCCAGCAGTGGTACGGGGACAGATACGCAGTATTTT.

This clone was counted a few times. The chain has TRBV11-3 and TRBJ2-2; maybe TRBD2 (7 bases). Trimming shortened V by 8 bases and J by 0 bases, and 13 bases separated the two germline ends. Germline V CDR1 and CDR2: SGHNT, YENEEA. This CDR3 comprises 15 residues. The CDR3 sequence: CASRRGAANTGELFF. The CDR3, as DNA: TGTGCCAGCCGACGGGGGGCTGCGAACACCGGGGAGCTGTTTTTT.

The gene calls are TRBV11-1 and TRBJ1-2, with 7 bases identical to TRBD1. This CDR3 is built from 14 residues. V shed 5 bases, J shed 3 bases, and the junction held 6 bases outside the gene matches. Germline CDR1 SGHAT, CDR2 FQDESV (reference sequence). This CDR3 reads CASSPRGTDYGYTF. The CDR3 DNA follows: TGTGCCAGCAGCCCCCGAGGGACAGACTATGGCTACACCTTC.